The 21 T cell receptor beta chains below all came from one sample that was sequenced in a study of blood T cell repertoires in COVID-19. Using immunoSEQ multiplex PCR, the repertoire was profiled, and TCRdb retains in-frame clones only, with some absent. The sample lists 150,000 to 200,000 clones; just under 90% were seen once. Sequencing was carried out using peripheral blood. The receptors come from a woman in her late teens or twenties who had recovered from COVID-19.

The chain employs TRBV7-9 and TRBJ1-1; D not certain. CDR3 length: 13 amino acids. The V gene lost 6 bases and the J gene lost 3 bases, with 11 bases spanning the gap. Germline values: CDR1 SEHNR, CDR2 FQNEAQ (reference sequence). The CDR3 nucleotides are TGTGCCAGCAGTCAAGAGGGCTACACTGAAGCTTTCTTT. Translating gives CASSQEGYTEAFF.

The V and J genes are TRBV9 and TRBJ2-3; possible D gene TRBD2, 6 bases. The germline V gene has CDR1 SGDLS and CDR2 YYNGEE. V was clipped by 3 bases and J by 2 bases, with 16 bases between them. The CDR3 extends over 16 amino acids. Here the CDR3 reads CASSAEEGRPTDTQYF. In DNA, the CDR3 is TGTGCCAGCAGCGCAGAGGAGGGCCGGCCCACAGATACGCAGTATTTT.

The CDR3 region is CATSDTGTGGRNEQFF. The CDR3 coding sequence is TGTGCCACCAGTGACACCGGGACAGGGGGTCGGAATGAGCAGTTCTTC. V is TRBV24-1 and J is TRBJ2-1; 11 positions match TRBD1. This CDR3 comprises 16 residues. Germline assignment: CDR1 KGHDR and CDR2 SFDVKD. The trim removed 4 bases at V and 7 bases at J, leaving 8 bases unmatched.

The CDR3 DNA reads as TGCAGCGTTGAAGCCTTCGGCACTGAAGCTTTCTTT. It specifies CSVEAFGTEAFF. The chain recombines TRBV29-1 with TRBJ1-1; D remains ambiguous. The V gene's germline CDR1 is SQVTM and CDR2 ANQGSEA. This CDR3 is 12 amino acids long. V lost 1 base, J lost 4 bases, and 7 bases lay in between.

This chain joins TRBV6-4 and TRBJ2-5; TRBD2 is a possible D gene (7 bases). V lost 3 bases, J lost 2 bases, and 10 bases lay in between. The CDR3 has 14 amino acids. Germline V gene data show CDR1 as MRHNA and CDR2 as SNTAGT. Here the CDR3 reads CASSEGGGQETQYF. The CDR3 DNA follows: TGTGCCAGCAGTGAAGGGGGGGGACAAGAGACCCAGTACTTC.

This clone is a singleton in its sample. This chain joins TRBV7-2 and TRBJ1-3; D is perhaps TRBD1 (5 bases). The CDR3 length is 15 residues. Germline lookup yields CDR1 SGHTA and CDR2 FQGNSA. V was pared by 4 bases and J by 0 bases, with 10 bases between. This chain's CDR3 is CASSSWGGSGNTIYF. The CDR3 DNA reads TGTGCCAGCAGCTCATGGGGGGGCTCTGGAAACACCATATATTTT.

The chain is built from TRBV3-1 (or the pseudogene TRBV3-2) and TRBJ1-1; 7 nucleotides agree with TRBD1. Germline-derived CDR1 and CDR2 are LGHDT and YNNKEL (reference sequence). After removal of 3 bases from V and 1 base from J, the junction contained 5 bases not matched to a gene. The CDR3 has 15 residues. This CDR3 is CASSQPGQRNTEAFF. The CDR3 nucleotides read TGTGCCAGCAGCCAGCCGGGACAGAGGAACACTGAAGCTTTCTTT.

The chain combines TRBV9 with TRBJ1-1; D remains ambiguous. The CDR3 length is 16 residues. Trimming removed 0 bases at V and 5 bases at J, with 17 bases between. Germline lookup yields CDR1 SGDLS and CDR2 YYNGEE. DNA of the CDR3: TGTGCCAGCAGCGTAGGCATGAGGTCGATCGCGACTGAAGCTTTCTTT. It encodes CASSVGMRSIATEAFF.

On this clone itself: The same CDR3 can be traced to other DNA sequences in this sample. The chain employs TRBV19 and TRBJ1-1, with D maybe TRBD1 (6 bases). Trimming stripped 2 bases from V and 5 bases from J, with 6 bases between. The CDR3 loop spans 12 amino acids. Germline CDR1 LNHDA, CDR2 SQIVND (reference sequence). The CDR3 is CASSIRGTEAFF. The DNA of the CDR3 is TGTGCCAGTAGTATAAGGGGGACTGAAGCTTTCTTT.

V and J are TRBV30 and TRBJ2-3, with a possible D match to TRBD2 (6 bases). Germline lookup yields CDR1 GTSNPN and CDR2 SVGIG (reference sequence). The CDR3 extends over 13 amino acids. Trimming cost V 3 bases and J 1 base, with 8 bases left between them. CDR3 protein: CAWRASGTDTQYF. The DNA for the CDR3 is TGTGCCTGGAGGGCTAGCGGCACAGATACGCAGTATTTT.

The chain couples TRBV10-3 to TRBJ2-7; 7 bases map to TRBD1. This CDR3 region has 12 residues. V shed 8 bases, J shed 2 bases, and the junction held 3 bases outside the gene matches. CDR1 and CDR2 (germline): ENHRY, SYGVKD. The CDR3 is CAIGTEPYEQYF. The CDR3 coding sequence is TGTGCCATCGGGACAGAACCCTACGAGCAGTACTTC.

This chain links TRBV13 with TRBJ2-7; D remains unclear. This CDR3 is 13 amino acids long. Trimming took off 2 bases at V and 0 bases at J, with 5 bases between the two ends. Germline V gene data show CDR1 as PRHDT and CDR2 as FYEKMQ (reference sequence). The CDR3: CASSLTFSYEQYF. CDR3 in DNA: TGTGCCAGCAGCTTAACATTCTCCTACGAGCAGTACTTC.

The chain recombines TRBV29-1 with TRBJ2-7; D might be TRBD1 (5 bases). V lost 4 bases and J 0 bases, leaving 13 bases between the germline ends. The CDR3 loop spans 14 amino acids. Germline V gene data show CDR1 as SQVTM and CDR2 as ANQGSEA. As DNA, the CDR3 is TGCAGCGTTGCCGGACACCTGTCCTCCTACGAGCAGTACTTC. It translates to CSVAGHLSSYEQYF.

This sequence joins TRBV12-5 and TRBJ1-1; D is uncertain. This CDR3 is built from 14 residues. Looked up from germline, CDR1 is LGHNT and CDR2 is FRNRAP. V lost 4 bases to trimming and J lost 1 base, with 10 bases between them. Here the CDR3 reads CASGYGAGNTEAFF. In DNA, the CDR3 is TGTGCTAGTGGTTACGGCGCGGGGAACACTGAAGCTTTCTTT.

The V call is TRBV5-5, the J call TRBJ2-7; TRBD1 matches at 10 bases. The CDR3 covers 13 residues. Germline lookup yields CDR1 SGHKS and CDR2 YYEKEE (reference sequence). V lost 0 bases to trimming and J lost 11 bases; unmatched junction nucleotides: 5. The CDR3, as DNA: TGTGCCAGCAGCTTGGGACAGGGGGCGTCGGAGTACTTC. It codes for CASSLGQGASEYF.

The CDR3: CASSQDRGGRAANEQFF. The CDR3 DNA reads TGTGCCAGCAGCCAAGATCGCGGCGGGAGGGCGGCCAATGAGCAGTTCTTC. The chain is built from TRBV4-2 and TRBJ2-1, with TRBD2 matching over 9 bases. V lost 0 bases, J lost 6 bases, and 9 bases stayed unmatched. The CDR3 covers 17 residues. Germline CDR1 reads LGHNA; CDR2 reads YNFKEQ.

V is TRBV3-1 (or the pseudogene TRBV3-2) and J is TRBJ2-3; D may be TRBD2 (6 bases). Trimming removed 4 bases at V and 4 bases at J, with 12 bases between. The CDR3 loop spans 14 amino acids. Germline V CDR1 and CDR2: LGHDT, YNNKEL (reference sequence). For the CDR3, the DNA is TGTGCCAGCAGCCCAACTAGCAACCCAGATACGCAGTATTTT. Protein sequence: CASSPTSNPDTQYF.

This clone appeared a few times. This chain uses TRBV18 with TRBJ2-4, with a possible D match to TRBD1 (5 bases). Germline V gene lookup returns CDR1 KGHSH and CDR2 LQKENI. Trimming stripped 5 bases from V and 1 base from J, with 15 bases between. The CDR3 is 16 amino acids. CDR3 amino acids: CASSDAGSWAKNIQYF. CDR3 coding DNA: TGTGCCAGCTCAGACGCAGGGTCGTGGGCCAAAAACATTCAGTACTTC.

The chain links TRBV7-9 to TRBJ1-1; possibly TRBD1 for D (6 bases). The length of the CDR3 is 12 residues. The V gene lost 7 bases and the J gene lost 6 bases, with 12 bases spanning the gap. Germline assignment: CDR1 SEHNR and CDR2 FQNEAQ (reference sequence). The CDR3 bases are TGTGCCAGCACATCCACAGGGTCTGAAGCTTTCTTT. It translates to CASTSTGSEAFF.

V usage is TRBV24-1 and J usage is TRBJ1-2; the match to TRBD1 covers 7 bases. CDR1 and CDR2 from the germline V gene are KGHDR and SFDVKD. The CDR3 runs 14 residues. V gave up 3 bases and J gave up 7 bases; unmatched junction bases: 7. The CDR3 DNA sequence: TGTGCCACCAGTGATCAAACAGGGGCGGGTGGCTACACCTTC. Its translation is CATSDQTGAGGYTF.

J is TRBJ1-1 and V is TRBV27, with 7 positions matching TRBD1. CDR1 and CDR2 from the germline V gene are MNHEY and SMNVEV (reference sequence). After removal of 2 bases from V and 7 bases from J, the junction contained 10 bases not matched to a gene. The CDR3 covers 15 residues. The CDR3 DNA sequence: TGTGCCAGCAGTTTAACAGGGGCGACCTATTATGAAGCTTTCTTT. It specifies CASSLTGATYYEAFF.